The present entry profiles one T cell receptor (beta chain) with its context. Antigen unknown. Using immunoSEQ multiplex PCR, the repertoire was profiled, and TCRdb retains in-frame clones only, with some absent. The sample has about 23,000 clones, 25% to 30% seen once. Indicated time point: after neoadjuvant nivolumab, at surgical resection. Patients had HPV-negative, locally advanced oral cavity squamous cell carcinoma. These data are taken from a study of neoadjuvant anti-PD-1 for oral cavity cancer. Study context: Non-progressing patients received a fourth nivolumab dose near day 43, then surgery on days 50-56.

The V end lost 3 bases, the J end lost 2 bases, and 10 bases lay between the germline ends. The CDR3 contains 14 residues. Per the germline V gene, CDR1 is LNHDA and CDR2 is SQIVND (reference sequence). Findings and caveats of the study: Treg/Th17 ratio rose with pretreatment blood and fell with post-treatment tumor TCRbeta clonality.

Here the sequenced sample was tumor tissue, taken after nivolumab (anti-PD-1) treatment. The V and J genes are TRBV19 and TRBJ1-1; D is ambiguous. This sequence was found in a person aged 35 to 85 with oral cavity squamous cell carcinoma. Here the CDR3 reads CASSIWGLNTEAFF. The CDR3 bases are TGTGCCAGTAGTATTTGGGGTCTAAACACTGAAGCTTTCTTT.